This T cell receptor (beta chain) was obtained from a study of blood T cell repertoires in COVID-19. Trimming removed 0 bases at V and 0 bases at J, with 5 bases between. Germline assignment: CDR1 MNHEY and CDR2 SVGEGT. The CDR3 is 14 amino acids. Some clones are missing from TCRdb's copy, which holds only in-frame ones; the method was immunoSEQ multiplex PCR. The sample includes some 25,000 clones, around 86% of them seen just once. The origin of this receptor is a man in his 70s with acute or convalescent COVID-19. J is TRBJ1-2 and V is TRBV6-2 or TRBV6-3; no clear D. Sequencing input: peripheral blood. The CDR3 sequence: CASSYSGSNYGYTF. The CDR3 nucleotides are TGTGCCAGCAGTTACTCGGGCTCTAACTATGGCTACACCTTC.